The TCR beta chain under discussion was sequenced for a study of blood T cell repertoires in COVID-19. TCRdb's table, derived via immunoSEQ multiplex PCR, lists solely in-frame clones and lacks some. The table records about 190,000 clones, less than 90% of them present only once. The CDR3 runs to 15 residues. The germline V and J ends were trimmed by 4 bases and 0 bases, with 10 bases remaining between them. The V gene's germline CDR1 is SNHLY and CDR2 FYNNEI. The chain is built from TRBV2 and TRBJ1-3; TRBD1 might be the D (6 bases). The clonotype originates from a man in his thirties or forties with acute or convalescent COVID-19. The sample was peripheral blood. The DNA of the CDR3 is TGTGCCAGCAGTGGTGGACAGACCTCTGGAAACACCATATATTTT. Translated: CASSGGQTSGNTIYF.